These T cell receptor beta chains were read from a single sample in a study of blood T cell repertoires in COVID-19. Produced via immunoSEQ multiplex PCR; TCRdb's table is partial and in-frame only. The sample includes about 39,000 clones, 65% to 90% seen only once; the top ten take about 4.8%. Sequencing was carried out using peripheral blood. These receptors were collected from a man in his forties with active COVID-19. Each CDR3 is given without its conserved first and last residue. Each record gives: J gene, V gene, clone size, CDR3 protein. A clone size is listed for some rows: how often the clone was seen (once, few, many), or a class if it is expanded.

j_call: TRBJ2-1; v_call: TRBV5-1; clone_size: NA; cdr3_aa: ASSFGLAGAEEQF
j_call: TRBJ2-5; v_call: TRBV6-2/TRBV6-3; clone_size: NA; cdr3_aa: ASSPLIRKRGLETQY
j_call: TRBJ1-2; v_call: TRBV12-3/TRBV12-4; clone_size: NA; cdr3_aa: ASREIYGYT
j_call: TRBJ2-2; v_call: TRBV2; clone_size: few; cdr3_aa: ASSVVRVVTGELF
j_call: TRBJ2-4; v_call: TRBV28; clone_size: NA; cdr3_aa: ASSSLGQLLAKNIQY
j_call: TRBJ2-1; v_call: TRBV6-1; clone_size: NA; cdr3_aa: ASSVGLTLGTEKTF
j_call: TRBJ2-7; v_call: TRBV27; clone_size: NA; cdr3_aa: ASSLYGGPNTEQY
j_call: TRBJ2-5; v_call: TRBV10-3; clone_size: once; cdr3_aa: AISDPLAAGETGGETQY
j_call: TRBJ2-1; v_call: TRBV21-1; clone_size: few; cdr3_aa: ASSKGGSDEQF
j_call: TRBJ2-1; v_call: TRBV7-9; clone_size: NA; cdr3_aa: ASSSNRLAGPRERNEQF
j_call: TRBJ1-5; v_call: TRBV28; clone_size: once; cdr3_aa: ASRYPAAGGGQPQH
j_call: TRBJ2-7; v_call: TRBV3-1/TRBV3-2; clone_size: NA; cdr3_aa: ASRGAGIQEQY
j_call: TRBJ1-6; v_call: TRBV28; clone_size: NA; cdr3_aa: ASSVDSLYSPLH
j_call: TRBJ2-7; v_call: TRBV5-1; clone_size: NA; cdr3_aa: ASSFTSGYEQY
j_call: TRBJ2-1; v_call: TRBV7-2; clone_size: NA; cdr3_aa: ASSPTSGGYNEQF
j_call: TRBJ2-1; v_call: TRBV28; clone_size: NA; cdr3_aa: ASRAAVNEQF
j_call: TRBJ2-1; v_call: TRBV19; clone_size: NA; cdr3_aa: ASSITGGRTHNEQF
j_call: TRBJ2-1; v_call: TRBV15; clone_size: NA; cdr3_aa: ATSRGGAGGNEQF
j_call: TRBJ2-1; v_call: TRBV9; clone_size: NA; cdr3_aa: ASIRWGREGLHGEQF
j_call: TRBJ2-1; v_call: TRBV4-2; clone_size: NA; cdr3_aa: ASSQMGLAGVVEQF
j_call: TRBJ2-7; v_call: TRBV28; clone_size: NA; cdr3_aa: ASSGQGKAYEQY
j_call: TRBJ1-2; v_call: TRBV5-1; clone_size: NA; cdr3_aa: ASRLPPGQGPGYT
j_call: TRBJ2-7; v_call: TRBV19; clone_size: NA; cdr3_aa: ASSIGQGDSYEQY
j_call: TRBJ2-3; v_call: TRBV25-1; clone_size: NA; cdr3_aa: AYTPRGSTDTQY
j_call: TRBJ2-5; v_call: TRBV5-1; clone_size: NA; cdr3_aa: ASSWIGDRGETQY
j_call: TRBJ2-1; v_call: TRBV9; clone_size: few; cdr3_aa: ASSGLAGLSSYNEQF
j_call: TRBJ2-1; v_call: TRBV20-1; clone_size: NA; cdr3_aa: SATDRTNEQF
j_call: TRBJ2-7; v_call: TRBV6-5; clone_size: NA; cdr3_aa: ASTWATSSYEQY
j_call: TRBJ2-2; v_call: TRBV24-1; clone_size: NA; cdr3_aa: ATSDKQGEGELF
j_call: TRBJ2-1; v_call: TRBV3-1/TRBV3-2; clone_size: NA; cdr3_aa: ASSSYANNEQF
j_call: TRBJ2-7; v_call: TRBV6-5; clone_size: NA; cdr3_aa: ASARLSSYEQY
j_call: TRBJ1-6; v_call: TRBV20-1; clone_size: NA; cdr3_aa: SASFIDGGGGGSPLH
j_call: TRBJ2-1; v_call: TRBV24-1; clone_size: NA; cdr3_aa: ATSDEANEQF
j_call: TRBJ2-2; v_call: TRBV7-3; clone_size: NA; cdr3_aa: ASSLRTSVGELF
j_call: TRBJ2-5; v_call: TRBV12-5; clone_size: NA; cdr3_aa: ASGIAGQETQY
j_call: TRBJ2-5; v_call: TRBV5-1; clone_size: NA; cdr3_aa: ASSSGLAGSSGETQY